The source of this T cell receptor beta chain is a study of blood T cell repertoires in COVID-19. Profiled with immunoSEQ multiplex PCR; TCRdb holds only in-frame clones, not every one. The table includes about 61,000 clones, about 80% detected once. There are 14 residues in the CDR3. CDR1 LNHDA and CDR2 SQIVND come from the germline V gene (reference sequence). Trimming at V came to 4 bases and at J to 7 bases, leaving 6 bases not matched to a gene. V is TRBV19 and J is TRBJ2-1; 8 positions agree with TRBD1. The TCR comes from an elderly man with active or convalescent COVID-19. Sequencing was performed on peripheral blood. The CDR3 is CASSSGQGENEQFF. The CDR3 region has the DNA TGTGCCAGTAGTAGTGGACAGGGTGAGAATGAGCAGTTCTTC.